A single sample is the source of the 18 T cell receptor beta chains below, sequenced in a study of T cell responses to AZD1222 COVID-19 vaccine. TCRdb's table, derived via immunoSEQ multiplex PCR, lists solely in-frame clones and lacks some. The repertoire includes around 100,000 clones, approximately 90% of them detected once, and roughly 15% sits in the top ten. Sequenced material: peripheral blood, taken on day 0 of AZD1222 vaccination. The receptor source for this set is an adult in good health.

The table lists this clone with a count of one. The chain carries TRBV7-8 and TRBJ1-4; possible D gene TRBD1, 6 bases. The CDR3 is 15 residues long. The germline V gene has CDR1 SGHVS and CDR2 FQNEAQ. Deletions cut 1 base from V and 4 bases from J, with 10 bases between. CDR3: CASSLVDRLNEKLFF. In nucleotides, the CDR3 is TGTGCCAGCAGCTTAGTGGACAGACTTAATGAAAAACTGTTTTTT.

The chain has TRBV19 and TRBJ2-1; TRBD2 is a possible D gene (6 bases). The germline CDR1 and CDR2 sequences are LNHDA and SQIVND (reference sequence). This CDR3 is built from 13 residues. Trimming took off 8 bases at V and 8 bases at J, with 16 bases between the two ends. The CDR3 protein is CASRGPWGDEQFF. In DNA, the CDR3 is TGTGCCAGTCGCGGACCGTGGGGGGATGAGCAGTTCTTC.

The CDR3, as DNA: TGTGCCAGCCGACAGAACACTGAAGCTTTCTTT. Its translation: CASRQNTEAFF. The chain couples TRBV28 to TRBJ1-1; D gene ambiguous. The germline gives CDR1 MDHEN, CDR2 SYDVKM. This CDR3 region has 11 residues. V was trimmed by 8 bases and J by 1 base, leaving 5 bases between them.

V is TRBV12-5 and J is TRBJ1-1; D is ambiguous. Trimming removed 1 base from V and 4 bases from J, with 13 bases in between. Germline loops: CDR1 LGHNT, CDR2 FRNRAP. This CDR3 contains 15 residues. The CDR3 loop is CASGLALRLGTEAFF. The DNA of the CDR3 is TGTGCTAGTGGTTTGGCTCTGCGGTTGGGCACTGAAGCTTTCTTT.

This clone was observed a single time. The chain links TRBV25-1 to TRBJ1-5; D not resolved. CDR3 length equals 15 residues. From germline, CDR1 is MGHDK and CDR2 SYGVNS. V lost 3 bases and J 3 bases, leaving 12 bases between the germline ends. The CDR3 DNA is TGTGCCAGCAGTGAGTCCGAACACCCCAATCAGCCCCAGCATTTT. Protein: CASSESEHPNQPQHF.

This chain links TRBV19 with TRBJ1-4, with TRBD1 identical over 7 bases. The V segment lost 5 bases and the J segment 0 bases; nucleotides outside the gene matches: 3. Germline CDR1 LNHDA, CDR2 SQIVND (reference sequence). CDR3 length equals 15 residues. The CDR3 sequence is CASSVGTATNEKLFF. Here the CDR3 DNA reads TGTGCCAGTAGTGTCGGGACAGCAACTAATGAAAAACTGTTTTTT.

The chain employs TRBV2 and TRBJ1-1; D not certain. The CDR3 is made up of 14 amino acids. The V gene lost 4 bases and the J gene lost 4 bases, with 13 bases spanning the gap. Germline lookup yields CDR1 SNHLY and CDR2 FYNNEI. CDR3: CASSVATSATEAFF. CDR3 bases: TGTGCCAGCAGTGTAGCAACCTCGGCCACTGAAGCTTTCTTT.

The chain's CDR3 is CASSQGSDAGSPLHF. CDR3 nucleotide sequence: TGTGCCAGCAGCCAAGGTTCCGACGCCGGATCACCCCTCCACTTT. The chain combines TRBV3-1 (or the pseudogene TRBV3-2) with TRBJ1-6, with D uncertain. With 1 base removed from V and 10 bases from J, the gap between germline ends came to 14 bases. The germline V gene has CDR1 LGHDT and CDR2 YNNKEL (reference sequence). CDR3 length: 15 amino acids.

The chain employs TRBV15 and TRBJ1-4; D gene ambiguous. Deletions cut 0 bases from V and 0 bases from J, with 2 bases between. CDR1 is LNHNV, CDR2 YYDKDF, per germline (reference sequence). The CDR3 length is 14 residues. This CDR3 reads CATSRDATNEKLFF. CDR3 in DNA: TGTGCCACCAGCAGAGATGCAACTAATGAAAAACTGTTTTTT.

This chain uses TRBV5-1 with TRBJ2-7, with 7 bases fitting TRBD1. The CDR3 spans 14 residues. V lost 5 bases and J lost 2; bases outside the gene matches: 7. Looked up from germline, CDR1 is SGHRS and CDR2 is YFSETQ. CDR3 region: CASRLGTDPYEQYF. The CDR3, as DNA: TGCGCCAGCAGGTTAGGGACAGACCCCTACGAGCAGTACTTC.

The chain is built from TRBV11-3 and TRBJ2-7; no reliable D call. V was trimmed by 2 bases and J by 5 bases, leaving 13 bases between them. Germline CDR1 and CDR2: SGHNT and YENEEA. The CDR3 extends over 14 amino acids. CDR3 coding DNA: TGTGCCAGCAGCTTAACGGCAGGCGCCCACGAGCAGTACTTC. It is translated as CASSLTAGAHEQYF.

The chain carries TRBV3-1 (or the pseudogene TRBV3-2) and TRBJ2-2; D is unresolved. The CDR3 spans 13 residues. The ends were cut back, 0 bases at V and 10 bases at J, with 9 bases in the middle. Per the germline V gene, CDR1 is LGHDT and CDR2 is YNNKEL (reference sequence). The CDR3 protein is CASSQDKPMELFF. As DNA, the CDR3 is TGTGCCAGCAGCCAAGATAAACCCATGGAGCTGTTTTTT.

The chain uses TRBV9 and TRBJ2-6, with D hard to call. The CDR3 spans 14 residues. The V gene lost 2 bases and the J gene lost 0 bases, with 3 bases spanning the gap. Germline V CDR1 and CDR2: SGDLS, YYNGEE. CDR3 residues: CASSVDSGANVLTF. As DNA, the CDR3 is TGTGCCAGCAGCGTCGACTCTGGGGCCAACGTCCTGACTTTC. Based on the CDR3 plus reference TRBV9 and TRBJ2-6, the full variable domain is DSGVTQTPKHLITATGQRVTLRCSPRSGDLSVYWYQQSLDQGLQFLIQYYNGEERAKGNILERFSAQQFPDLHSELNLSSLELGDSALYFCASSVDSGANVLTFGAGSRLTVL.

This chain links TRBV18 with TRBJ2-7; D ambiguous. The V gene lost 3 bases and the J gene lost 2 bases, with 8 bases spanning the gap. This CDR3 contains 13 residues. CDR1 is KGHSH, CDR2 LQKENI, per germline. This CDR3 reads CASSPGSTYEQYF. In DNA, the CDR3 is TGTGCCAGCTCACCCGGGTCAACCTACGAGCAGTACTTC.

The CDR3 reads CASSQDNIREDGYTF. CDR3 in DNA: TGCGCCAGCAGCCAAGATAATATCAGGGAAGATGGCTACACCTTC. This chain uses TRBV4-3 with TRBJ1-2; a weak D match, TRBD1 (5 bases). Germline V gene sequence: CDR1 LGHNA, CDR2 YSLEER. The CDR3 is 15 amino acids. With 0 bases removed from V and 6 bases from J, the gap between germline ends came to 14 bases.

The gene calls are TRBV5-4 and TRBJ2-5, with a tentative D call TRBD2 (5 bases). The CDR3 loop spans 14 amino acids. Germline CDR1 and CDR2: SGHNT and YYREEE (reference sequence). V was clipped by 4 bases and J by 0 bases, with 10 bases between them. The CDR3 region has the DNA TGTGCCAGCAGCCGGGAAGGTTACCAAGAGACCCAGTACTTC. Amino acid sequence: CASSREGYQETQYF.

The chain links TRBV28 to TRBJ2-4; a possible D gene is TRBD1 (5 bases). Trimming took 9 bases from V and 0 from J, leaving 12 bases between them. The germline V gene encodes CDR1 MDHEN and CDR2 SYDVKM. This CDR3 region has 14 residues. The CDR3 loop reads CASRDQGAKNIQYF. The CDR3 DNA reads TGTGCCAGTCGAGACCAGGGAGCCAAAAACATTCAGTACTTC.

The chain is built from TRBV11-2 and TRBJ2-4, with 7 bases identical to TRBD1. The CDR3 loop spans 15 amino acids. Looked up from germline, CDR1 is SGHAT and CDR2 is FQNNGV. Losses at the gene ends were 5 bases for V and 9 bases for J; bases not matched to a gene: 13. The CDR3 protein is CASSRQGSRKGIQYF. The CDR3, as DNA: TGTGCCAGCAGCAGACAGGGTTCTCGTAAGGGCATTCAGTACTTC.